The 25 T cell receptor beta chains below all came from one sample that was sequenced in a study of T cell changes during pregnancy in multiple sclerosis. Sequencing was performed with immunoSEQ multiplex PCR; in TCRdb, only in-frame clones are kept and a portion is missing. The data show 80,000 to 100,000 clones, about nine tenths seen once. Sequencing was performed on peripheral blood, taken after pregnancy. The receptors stem from a female donor in good health, enrolled as a control in a pregnancy study.

A single count supports this clone. The rearrangement uses TRBV11-2 and TRBJ1-1; TRBD1 might be the D (6 bases). Germline lookup yields CDR1 SGHAT and CDR2 FQNNGV. CDR3 size: 14 residues. V lost 0 bases and J 5 bases, leaving 10 bases between the germline ends. The CDR3 here is CASSLDFTGTEAFF. The CDR3 DNA reads as TGTGCCAGCAGCTTAGACTTTACAGGGACTGAAGCTTTCTTT.

This clone was seen a single time. The V gene is TRBV5-4, the J gene TRBJ2-5; TRBD2 aligns across 7 bases. The CDR3 has 16 residues. Trimming removed 4 bases from V and 4 bases from J; junction bases left unmatched: 13. CDR1 is SGHNT, CDR2 YYREEE, per germline (reference sequence). The CDR3 nucleotides read TGTGCCAGCAGCGGGAGGGATACGAGAGCGTTAGAGACCCAGTACTTC. Amino acid sequence: CASSGRDTRALETQYF.

The chain uses TRBV28 and TRBJ2-1, with a weak D call TRBD1 (5 bases). V lost 4 bases and J lost 12, with 22 bases in between. The CDR3 consists of 15 residues. Germline assignment: CDR1 MDHEN and CDR2 SYDVKM. DNA for the CDR3: TGTGCCAGCAGTTCCCTGGTTCAGGGCGCAGTGGTGCAGTTCTTC. This gives the protein CASSSLVQGAVVQFF. The full variable domain, rest sourced from reference TRBV28 and TRBJ2-1, is DVKVTQSSRYLVKRTGEKVFLECVQDMDHENMFWYRQDPGLGLRLIYFSYDVKMKEKGDIPEGYSVSREKKERFSLILESASTNQTSMYLCASSSLVQGAVVQFFGPGTRLTVL.

V and J are TRBV9 and TRBJ2-3, with 7 bases matching TRBD1. The CDR3 length is 16 residues. Germline V gives CDR1 SGDLS, CDR2 YYNGEE. Unmatched junction bases numbered 9, after V lost 2 bases and J lost 3 bases. The CDR3 here is CASSVPEGGGTDTQYF. CDR3 DNA sequence: TGTGCCAGCAGCGTCCCCGAAGGGGGCGGGACAGATACGCAGTATTTT.

J is TRBJ2-3 and V is TRBV13, with D tentatively TRBD2 (6 bases). Germline CDR1 reads PRHDT; CDR2 reads FYEKMQ (reference sequence). V was shortened by 4 bases and J by 0 bases, with 11 bases between the two germline ends. The length of the CDR3 is 15 residues. CDR3 amino acids: CASSSGGPSTDTQYF. CDR3 DNA: TGTGCCAGCAGCTCCGGGGGACCCAGCACAGATACGCAGTATTTT.

The rearrangement uses TRBV5-4 and TRBJ2-7; no definite D call. The CDR3 covers 14 residues. Deletions cut 0 bases from V and 2 bases from J, with 9 bases between. Germline lookup yields CDR1 SGHNT and CDR2 YYREEE (reference sequence). The CDR3 DNA is TGTGCCAGCAGCTTGGGACTGTCGACCTACGAGCAGTACTTC. Its translation is CASSLGLSTYEQYF.

The chain is built from TRBV6-1 and TRBJ1-2; D possibly corresponds to TRBD1 (6 bases). Germline V gene data show CDR1 as MNHNS and CDR2 as SASEGT. The length of the CDR3 is 12 residues. The V and J ends lost 8 bases and 1 base respectively, with 8 bases between them. CDR3 protein: CASYRVNYGYTF. The CDR3 coding sequence is TGTGCCAGCTACAGGGTTAACTATGGCTACACCTTC.

V usage is TRBV5-4 and J usage is TRBJ2-6; maybe TRBD2 (5 bases). The CDR3 covers 15 residues. CDR1 and CDR2 (germline): SGHNT, YYREEE (reference sequence). V lost 0 bases, J lost 2 bases, and 6 bases lay in between. The CDR3 spells CASSLARAGANVLTF. For the CDR3, the DNA is TGTGCCAGCAGCTTGGCGAGGGCTGGGGCCAACGTCCTGACTTTC. The full variable domain, its missing parts supplied by reference TRBV5-4 and TRBJ2-6, is ETGVTQSPTHLIKTRGQQVTLRCSSQSGHNTVSWYQQALGQGPQFIFQYYREEENGRGNFPPRFSGLQFPNYSSELNVNALELDDSALYLCASSLARAGANVLTFGAGSRLTVL.

The chain's CDR3 is CSVRRLAGGGYEQYF. DNA for the CDR3: TGCAGCGTCAGAAGACTAGCGGGGGGAGGCTACGAGCAGTACTTC. The gene calls are TRBV29-1 and TRBJ2-7, with 13 bases identical to TRBD2. The ends lost 6 bases at V and 3 bases at J; junction bases unmatched: 8. The CDR3 sequence is 15 residues long. Germline V gene lookup returns CDR1 SQVTM and CDR2 ANQGSEA.

For the CDR3, the DNA is TGCGCCAGCAGCCACGAGGGTCGAAGCACAGATACGCAGTATTTT. Amino acid sequence: CASSHEGRSTDTQYF. The chain uses TRBV4-3 and TRBJ2-3; TRBD2 might be the D (5 bases). Between the trimmed V and J ends, which lost 3 bases and 0 bases, there was a span of 10 bases. This CDR3 has 15 residues. CDR1 and CDR2 (germline): LGHNA, YSLEER.

In its sample, this clone was seen a few times. The chain uses TRBV30 and TRBJ1-1; TRBD1 matches 11 bases. The junction had 8 bases not matched to a gene; V was cut back by 4 bases and J by 4 bases. The germline CDR1 and CDR2 sequences are GTSNPN and SVGIG (reference sequence). This CDR3 has 15 residues. The CDR3 nucleotides read TGTGCCTGGACCTTAGTCGGGACAGGGGGCACTGAAGCTTTCTTT. This encodes CAWTLVGTGGTEAFF.

The gene calls are TRBV4-2 and TRBJ1-6, with a tentative D call TRBD1 (6 bases). The germline V and J ends were trimmed by 4 bases and 10 bases, with 23 bases remaining between them. CDR3 size: 17 residues. In germline, CDR1 is LGHNA, CDR2 YNFKEQ. As DNA, the CDR3 is TGTGCCAGCAGCCCTGGAGGTGCAGGGGAGGGTGGATCACCCCTCCACTTT. Translating gives CASSPGGAGEGGSPLHF.

The chain employs TRBV10-2 and TRBJ1-1; the D gene is possibly TRBD1 (5 bases). The CDR3 is 16 residues long. The V gene's germline CDR1 is WSHSY and CDR2 SAAADI. Trimming removed 4 bases from V and 0 bases from J, with 15 bases in between. CDR3 amino acids: CASSGVRNRLNTEAFF. CDR3 DNA: TGCGCCAGCAGTGGAGTAAGGAACAGGCTGAACACTGAAGCTTTCTTT.

CDR3 loop: CASSLGTDAGGRGSPLHF. The CDR3 DNA is TGTGCCAGCAGCTTAGGGACCGACGCAGGGGGAAGGGGTTCACCCCTCCACTTT. The chain has TRBV7-2 and TRBJ1-6; 7 bases agree with TRBD1. The junction had 15 bases not matched to a gene; V was cut back by 1 base and J by 9 bases. Germline loops: CDR1 SGHTA, CDR2 FQGNSA. The CDR3 covers 18 residues.

The CDR3 DNA reads TGCGCCAGCAGCCCCCAACTGGACAGCCTAGGGGAAGCTTTCTTT. Translation gives CASSPQLDSLGEAFF. J is TRBJ1-1 and V is TRBV4-3; possibly TRBD1 for D (6 bases). This CDR3 is built from 15 residues. V lost 4 bases, J lost 8 bases, and 20 bases lay in between. Per germline, CDR1 LGHNA and CDR2 YSLEER.

This chain connects TRBV19 to TRBJ1-3, with D unresolved. Trimming left V 7 bases short and J 0 bases short, with 10 bases between. Germline loops: CDR1 LNHDA, CDR2 SQIVND (reference sequence). The CDR3 has 14 amino acids. The CDR3 nucleotides read TGTGCCAGTACCTCACAGAGCTCTGGAAACACCATATATTTT. This translates into CASTSQSSGNTIYF.

The CDR3 nucleotides read TGCGCCAGCAGCGTCAGGACTAGCGGGGGCGCGAACACCGGGGAGCTGTTTTTT. This translates into CASSVRTSGGANTGELFF. The chain is built from TRBV4-1 and TRBJ2-2; 13 positions agree with TRBD2. The CDR3 extends over 18 amino acids. Germline V gives CDR1 MGHRA, CDR2 YSYEKL. J gave up 0 bases and V 5 bases, and 6 bases lay outside the gene matches.

The rearrangement uses TRBV28 and TRBJ2-7, with 7 bases matching TRBD1. Germline V gene data show CDR1 as MDHEN and CDR2 as SYDVKM. V was pared by 5 bases and J by 4 bases, with 8 bases of the junction left unmatched. The CDR3 sequence is 14 residues long. This CDR3 is CASSPPGTAYEQYF. CDR3 coding DNA: TGTGCCAGCAGTCCTCCCGGGACAGCTTACGAGCAGTACTTC.

The genes are TRBV5-6 and TRBJ2-5; D is undetermined. Trimming cost V 3 bases and J 4 bases, with 16 bases left between them. This CDR3 contains 15 residues. Germline-derived CDR1 and CDR2 are SGHDT and YYEEEE. CDR3 sequence reads: CASSSPGFPLETQYF. CDR3 nucleotide sequence: TGTGCCAGCAGCTCCCCGGGTTTTCCCTTAGAGACCCAGTACTTC. The full variable domain, with the rest looked up from reference TRBV5-6 and TRBJ2-5, is DAGVTQSPTHLIKTRGQQVTLRCSPKSGHDTVSWYQQALGQGPQFIFQYYEEEERQRGNFPDRFSGHQFPNYSSELNVNALLLGDSALYLCASSSPGFPLETQYFGPGTRLLVL.

In DNA, the CDR3 is TGTGCCAGTAGCCGGCGGGGGGCCGTCCACGAGCAGTACTTC. It specifies CASSRRGAVHEQYF. The V gene is TRBV19, the J gene TRBJ2-7, with TRBD2 identical over 8 bases. The trim removed 6 bases at V and 5 bases at J, leaving 9 bases unmatched. Per the germline V gene, CDR1 is LNHDA and CDR2 is SQIVND (reference sequence). This CDR3 contains 14 residues. Full variable domain (remainder filled in from reference TRBV19 and TRBJ2-7): DGGITQSPKYLFRKEGQNVTLSCEQNLNHDAMYWYRQDPGQGLRLIYYSQIVNDFQKGDIAEGYSVSREKKESFPLTVTSAQKNPTAFYLCASSRRGAVHEQYFGPGTRLTVT.

J is TRBJ2-6 and V is TRBV7-2, with 12 bases aligning to TRBD2. With V trimmed by 0 bases and J by 4 bases, 7 bases remained unmatched. CDR3 length equals 19 residues. Germline CDR1 is SGHTA and CDR2 is FQGNSA. The CDR3 DNA reads TGTGCCAGCAGCTTAGCGTTGAGACTAGCGGGGGCCGGGGCCAACGTCCTGACTTTC. It codes for CASSLALRLAGAGANVLTF.

The chain uses TRBV6-5 and TRBJ2-3; D might be TRBD1 (5 bases). The CDR3 is made up of 14 amino acids. Trimming took 2 bases from V and 6 from J, leaving 12 bases between them. Germline CDR1 reads MNHEY; CDR2 reads SVGAGI. In DNA, the CDR3 is TGTGCCAGCAGTTACGGGTTTAAGGGGGATACGCAGTATTTT. Its translation is CASSYGFKGDTQYF.

The J gene is TRBJ2-1, the V gene TRBV7-2; TRBD2 agrees at 10 bases. This CDR3 contains 15 residues. V trimming: 2 bases; J trimming: 7 bases; junction bases outside the gene matches: 5. Germline-derived CDR1 and CDR2 are SGHTA and FQGNSA. Here the CDR3 reads CASSLNSGGRNEQFF. As DNA, the CDR3 is TGTGCCAGCAGCTTAAATAGCGGGGGGCGAAATGAGCAGTTCTTC. The full variable domain, rest sourced from reference TRBV7-2 and TRBJ2-1, is GAGVSQSPSNKVTEKGKDVELRCDPISGHTALYWYRQSLGQGLEFLIYFQGNSAPDKSGLPSDRFSAERTGGSVSTLTIQRTQQEDSAVYLCASSLNSGGRNEQFFGPGTRLTVL.

The chain carries TRBV28 and TRBJ1-3; 8 nucleotides match TRBD1. V shed 6 bases, J shed 3 bases, and the junction held 7 bases outside the gene matches. Per the germline V gene, CDR1 is MDHEN and CDR2 is SYDVKM. This CDR3 spans 15 amino acids. CDR3 in amino acids: CASSLQGENGNTIYF. The CDR3 DNA sequence: TGTGCCAGCAGCTTACAGGGGGAGAATGGAAACACCATATATTTT.

The CDR3 DNA reads as TGTGCCAGCAGTTCCCCGGGACAGGGGACAGATACGCAGTATTTT. Its protein is CASSSPGQGTDTQYF. The gene calls are TRBV13 and TRBJ2-3; the match to TRBD1 covers 10 bases. In germline, CDR1 is PRHDT, CDR2 FYEKMQ (reference sequence). V lost 6 bases and J lost 3; bases outside the gene matches: 6. CDR3 length equals 15 residues.